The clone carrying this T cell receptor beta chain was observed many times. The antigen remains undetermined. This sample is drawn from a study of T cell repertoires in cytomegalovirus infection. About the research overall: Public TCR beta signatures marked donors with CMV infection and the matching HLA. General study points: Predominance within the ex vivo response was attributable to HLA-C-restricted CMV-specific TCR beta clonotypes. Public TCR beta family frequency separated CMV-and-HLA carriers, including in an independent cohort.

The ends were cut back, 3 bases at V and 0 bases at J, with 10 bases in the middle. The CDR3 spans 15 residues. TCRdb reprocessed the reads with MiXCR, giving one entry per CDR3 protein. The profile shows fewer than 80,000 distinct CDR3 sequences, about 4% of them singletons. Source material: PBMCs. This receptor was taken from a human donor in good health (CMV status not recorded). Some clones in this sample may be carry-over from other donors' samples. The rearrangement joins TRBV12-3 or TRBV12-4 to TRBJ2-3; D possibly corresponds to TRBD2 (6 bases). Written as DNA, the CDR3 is TGTGCCAGCAGTTTGGTTGGGGGGAGCACAGATACGCAGTATTTT. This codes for CASSLVGGSTDTQYF.